The text below deals with one T cell receptor beta chain. Antigen: not known. Donation came from healthy Caucasian individuals in Russia who were aged 6 to 90. This entry comes from a study of blood T cells in healthy people across ages. Study-level findings and limits: Roughly linear declines in TCR beta diversity per million T cells occurred with age. The study found more naive CD4+ cells and higher diversity in long-lived than aged donors.

Sample-barcoded 5' priming and a J-beta primer mix drove a second PCR of roughly 6 to 12 cycles. Every sample produced at least 2.5 million CDR3-containing paired-end reads. TCRdb used MiXCR to reprocess the 5' RACE reads, holding one entry per CDR3 protein. The sample has approximately 360,000 distinct CDR3 sequences, 52% seen once. The sequence derives from a man aged 55 to 69 in good health. Sequenced sample: blood.

In nucleotides, the CDR3 is TGTGCCAGCAGCGGAAGACGTAATGAAAAACTGTTTTTT. It translates to CASSGRRNEKLFF. The chain links TRBV7-2 to TRBJ1-4; D remains unclear. Germline V gives CDR1 SGHTA, CDR2 FQGNSA. The V end was cut by 5 bases, the J end by 4 bases, with 8 bases between. The CDR3 sequence is 13 residues long.